This T cell receptor beta chain was sequenced in a study of cytomegalovirus exposure and HLA in healthy donors. This clone was seen more than once but under ten times. The antigen remains undetermined. Per the germline V gene, CDR1 is MNHEY and CDR2 is SMNVEV (reference sequence). The CDR3 totals 14 residues. V lost 5 bases to trimming and J lost 2 bases, with 9 bases between them. The study's findings and limits: In a later analysis, specific HLA alleles were associated with around 17,000 TCR beta sequences at a 0.05 false discovery rate. The classifier reportedly diagnosed cytomegalovirus status with high specificity and sensitivity. Later on, a genetic analysis was performed. It linked a missense variant in DCLRE1C with V- and J-gene trimming of TCR beta.

Each of the donors was a healthy bone marrow donor. It was with 60 Vbeta and 13 Jbeta primers that the PCR ran. Clones were read by immunoSEQ multiplex PCR, and TCRdb kept only the in-frame ones, dropping some. The data contain some 93,000 clones, 82% of them singletons. This TCR derives from a man aged 50 to 59 in good health and CMV-seronegative. Sequenced sample: PBMCs. The genes are TRBV27 and TRBJ2-2, with a possible D match to TRBD1 (6 bases). The CDR3 region is CASSRQANTGELFF. The CDR3 nucleotides are TGTGCCAGCAGTAGACAGGCTAACACCGGGGAGCTGTTTTTT.